A selection of T cell receptor beta chains follows, all from one sample in a study of T cells in Graves' hyperthyroidism and ophthalmopathy. From the multiplex PCR reads, TCRdb called clonotypes with MiXCR, one entry per CDR3 protein. The sample lists fewer than 550,000 distinct CDR3 sequences, around a quarter occurring once. Sequenced: blood. The receptor source for this set is a woman in her twenties or thirties with Graves' ophthalmopathy. The CDR3 runs from the conserved cysteine through the conserved F or W. The D gene is left open where the match is weak. A row's size may be missing; if present it is once, few, many or a size class.

13	NA	TRBJ1-2	NA	TRBV19	TGTGCCACTTCACGGACCGCGAACTATGGCTACACCTTC	CATSRTANYGYTF
14	TRBD1	TRBJ2-7	many	TRBV6-4	TGTGCCAGCAGTTTGGGACAGAGTGGCTACGAGCAGTACTTC	CASSLGQSGYEQYF
13	NA	TRBJ1-2	many	TRBV24-1	TGTGCCACCAGTGATTACAACTTCTATGGCTACACCTTC	CATSDYNFYGYTF
11	NA	TRBJ1-3	many	TRBV27	TGTGCCAGCATGTCTGGAAACACCATATATTTT	CASMSGNTIYF
20	NA	TRBJ2-7	NA	TRBV5-1	TGCGCCAGCAGGTCGTTCGGGGCAGGCCAAACTCTCGGAGGCTCCTACGAGCAGTACTTC	CASRSFGAGQTLGGSYEQYF
11	NA	TRBJ1-2	many	TRBV6-5	TGTGCCAGCAGTTACTCGTGGGGCTACACCTTC	CASSYSWGYTF
14	NA	TRBJ1-1	NA	TRBV28	TGTGCCAGCAGTTTACATCAGGCGGTAACTGAAGCTTTCTTT	CASSLHQAVTEAFF
15	TRBD1	TRBJ2-2	NA	TRBV12-3/TRBV12-4	TGTGCCAGCAGTATAGGGGACAGGGAGGCCGGGGAGCTGTTTTTT	CASSIGDREAGELFF
14	NA	TRBJ2-7	few	TRBV7-2	TGTGCCAGCAGCACCACGGTTTCAGGATACGAGCAGTACTTC	CASSTTVSGYEQYF
16	TRBD2	TRBJ2-4	NA	TRBV5-6	TGTGCCAGCAGCGACCTTCGGGGGGGGGACAAAAACATTCAGTACTTC	CASSDLRGGDKNIQYF
16	NA	TRBJ1-1	many	TRBV12-3/TRBV12-4	TGTGCCAGCAGTTTAGTGGGCAGGAGAAGGAACACTGAAGCTTTCTTT	CASSLVGRRRNTEAFF
14	TRBD1	TRBJ1-2	many	TRBV27	TGTGCCAGCAGTCCCTCGGACAGGATTTATGGCTACACCTTC	CASSPSDRIYGYTF
16	NA	TRBJ1-2	NA	TRBV2	TGTGCCAGCAGTGACAGCCTCACAGTCCTAAACTATGGCTACACCTTC	CASSDSLTVLNYGYTF
12	NA	TRBJ1-2	many	TRBV6-2/TRBV6-3	TGTGCCAGCAGTTATGGGGCCATTGGCTACACCTTC	CASSYGAIGYTF
13	NA	TRBJ2-7	many	TRBV12-3/TRBV12-4	TGTGCCAGCAGTTTAGCGGCTCTGAGCGAGCAGTACTTC	CASSLAALSEQYF
13	TRBD2	TRBJ2-5	few	TRBV28	TGTGCCAGCCAGGAACTAGCGGAAGAGACCCAGTACTTC	CASQELAEETQYF
16	TRBD2	TRBJ2-5	many	TRBV19	TGTGCCAGTAGTGACCAAGGGACTAGCGGGGGAGAGACCCAGTACTTC	CASSDQGTSGGETQYF
15	NA	TRBJ2-7	many	TRBV2	TGTGCCAGCAGCAAATCCCGGGACAACTCCTACGAGCAGTACTTC	CASSKSRDNSYEQYF
18	TRBD2	TRBJ2-3	NA	TRBV2	TGTGCCAGCAGTGAGGGTAGCGGGGGGGCCCTGGGCACAGATACGCAGTATTTT	CASSEGSGGALGTDTQYF
17	NA	TRBJ1-1	few	TRBV27	TGTGCCAGCAGTGCCCAGCCGGGACGGGAGGTGAACACTGAAGCTTTCTTT	CASSAQPGREVNTEAFF
12	NA	TRBJ1-1	many	TRBV20-1	TGCAGTGCTGTTTCCCCGTACACTGAAGCTTTCTTT	CSAVSPYTEAFF
14	NA	TRBJ1-5	many	TRBV30	TGTGCCTGGGGGGACGGTGATAGCAATCAGCCCCAGCATTTT	CAWGDGDSNQPQHF
12	NA	TRBJ2-5	many	TRBV20-1	TGCAGTGCTCGGGGGGCGTGGGAGACCCAGTACTTC	CSARGAWETQYF
15	TRBD1	TRBJ2-5	NA	TRBV15	TGTGCCACCAGCAGAGGGGACAGGGCCAAAGAGACCCAGTACTTC	CATSRGDRAKETQYF
18	NA	TRBJ2-7	many	TRBV5-1	TGCGCCAGCAGCTTGGAGGCGGGGTCCGCACTAATCACTGGTGAGCAGTACTTC	CASSLEAGSALITGEQYF
12	NA	TRBJ2-7	many	TRBV20-1	TGCAGTGCTAAGATCAAGGACCACGAGCAGTACTTC	CSAKIKDHEQYF
14	TRBD1	TRBJ1-2	few	TRBV6-2/TRBV6-3	TGTGCCAGCAGTTACCCCGACAGGGCCTATGGCTACACCTTC	CASSYPDRAYGYTF